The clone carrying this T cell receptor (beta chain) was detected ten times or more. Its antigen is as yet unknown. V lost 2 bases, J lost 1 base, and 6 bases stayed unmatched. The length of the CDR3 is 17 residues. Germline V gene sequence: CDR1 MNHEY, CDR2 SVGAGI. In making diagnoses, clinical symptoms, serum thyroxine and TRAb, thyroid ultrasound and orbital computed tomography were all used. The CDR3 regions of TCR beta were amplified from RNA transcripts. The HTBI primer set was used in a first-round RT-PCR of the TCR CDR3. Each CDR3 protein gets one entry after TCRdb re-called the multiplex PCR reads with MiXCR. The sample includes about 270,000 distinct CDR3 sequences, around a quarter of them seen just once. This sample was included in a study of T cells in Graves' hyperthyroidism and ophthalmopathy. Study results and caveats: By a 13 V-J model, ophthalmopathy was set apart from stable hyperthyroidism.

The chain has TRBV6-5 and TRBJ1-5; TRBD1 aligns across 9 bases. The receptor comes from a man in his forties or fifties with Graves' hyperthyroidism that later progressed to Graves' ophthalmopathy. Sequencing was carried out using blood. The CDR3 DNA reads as TGTGCCAGCAGTTACCTCGGACAGGGGACAAGCAATCAGCCCCAGCATTTT. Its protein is CASSYLGQGTSNQPQHF.